Below, 11 T cell receptor beta chains from the same sample are listed, as sequenced in a study of shared clonotypes between healthy human individuals. Measured with immunoSEQ multiplex PCR; TCRdb has only the in-frame clones, and not every one. In the table there are over 1.4 million clones, roughly 96% of which are singletons. Sequences were obtained from naive CD4+ T cells sorted from blood. Specified subset: CD45RA+ positively selected. Source of these receptors: a man younger than 40 in good health.

The chain has TRBV6-1 and TRBJ2-5, with TRBD2 matching 10 bases. V shed 7 bases and J 1 base; nucleotides not matched to a gene: 6. This CDR3 contains 15 residues. CDR1 is MNHNS and CDR2 is SASEGT in the germline V gene. The CDR3 loop is CASTASGSFQETQYF. In DNA form, the CDR3 reads TGTGCCAGCACCGCTAGCGGGAGTTTCCAAGAGACCCAGTACTTC.

The chain joins TRBV28 to TRBJ2-6, with D unclear. Germline assignment: CDR1 MDHEN and CDR2 SYDVKM. Trimming took off 4 bases at V and 3 bases at J, with 10 bases between the two ends. The CDR3 runs to 15 residues. The CDR3 spells CASSSNPSGANVLTF. The CDR3 bases are TGTGCCAGCAGTTCGAACCCTAGTGGGGCCAACGTCCTGACTTTC.

This clone was seen a single time. This sequence joins TRBV20-1 and TRBJ2-1; D call uncertain. The CDR3 contains 10 residues. The germline gives CDR1 DFQATT, CDR2 SNEGSKA (reference sequence). V gave up 6 bases and J gave up 10 bases, with 10 bases separating them. The DNA of the CDR3 is TGCAGTGCGGAAAAGGGCGAGCAGTTCTTC. This sequence encodes CSAEKGEQFF.

The CDR3, as DNA: TGTGCCAGCACCGAACGGCAGATCATGAACACTGAAGCTTTCTTT. Amino acids: CASTERQIMNTEAFF. This chain joins TRBV2 and TRBJ1-1; D is ambiguous. V lost 7 bases and J 0 bases, leaving 15 bases between the germline ends. The length of the CDR3 is 15 residues. Germline V gene data show CDR1 as SNHLY and CDR2 as FYNNEI.

This clone showed up just once. The V call is TRBV7-9, the J call TRBJ2-1; D is possibly TRBD2 (6 bases). This CDR3 has 15 residues. Germline V lookup: CDR1 SEHNR, CDR2 FQNEAQ (reference sequence). V lost 3 bases and J 7 bases, leaving 16 bases between the germline ends. The CDR3 bases are TGTGCCAGCAGCTTGTTACGGGAGCAGGTTAATGAGCAGTTCTTC. Translating gives CASSLLREQVNEQFF.

Of note for this clone: At one boundary the junction diverges from the germline segment, which might be a read error. The V gene is TRBV6-1, the J gene TRBJ2-7, with a weak D call TRBD2 (5 bases). Germline-derived CDR1 and CDR2 are MNHNS and SASEGT. The CDR3 totals 12 residues. The CDR3 nucleotides are TGCAATCTATCAGCGGTCTCCTACGAGCAGTACTTC. Translated: CNLSAVSYEQYF.

V is TRBV18 and J is TRBJ2-3, with 11 bases fitting TRBD2. Germline CDR1 and CDR2: KGHSH and LQKENI. This CDR3 spans 15 amino acids. The J segment lost 5 bases and the V segment lost 0 bases, leaving 1 base of the junction unmatched. The CDR3 bases are TGTGCCAGCTCACCACCCGGGACTAGCGGAGATACGCAGTATTTT. Protein: CASSPPGTSGDTQYF.

The rearrangement uses TRBV28 and TRBJ1-2; maybe TRBD1 (5 bases). The V end was cut by 6 bases, the J end by 8 bases, with 22 bases between. The CDR3 covers 15 residues. Germline CDR1 is MDHEN and CDR2 is SYDVKM. In nucleotides, the CDR3 is TGTGCCAGCAGCCTCACCGCGCCGGATGGGGGAGGCTACACCTTC. Translation gives CASSLTAPDGGGYTF.

The chain recombines TRBV19 with TRBJ2-1, with 12 bases aligning to TRBD2. J was trimmed by 5 bases and V by 4 bases; bases with no gene match: 9. The germline gives CDR1 LNHDA, CDR2 SQIVND (reference sequence). The CDR3 contains 17 residues. This chain's CDR3 is CASSTISSGRADNEQFF. CDR3 nucleotide sequence: TGTGCCAGTAGTACAATATCTAGCGGGAGGGCCGACAATGAGCAGTTCTTC.

This chain connects TRBV6-4 to TRBJ2-2; TRBD1 might be the D (6 bases). This CDR3 is 15 amino acids long. V was clipped by 6 bases and J by 4 bases, with 15 bases between them. Per germline, CDR1 MRHNA and CDR2 SNTAGT. CDR3 bases: TGTGCCAGCAGCGCGGACAGCAGTGGCACCGGGGAGCTGTTTTTT. Amino acid sequence: CASSADSSGTGELFF.

This clone came up once. The rearrangement links TRBV6-5 to TRBJ1-2; D not certain. This CDR3 is built from 12 residues. V shed 2 bases and J shed 8 bases, with 9 bases lying between them. Germline V CDR1 and CDR2: MNHEY, SVGAGI. CDR3 DNA: TGTGCCAGCAGTTACCCCGGTCGGGGCTACACCTTC. It is translated as CASSYPGRGYTF.